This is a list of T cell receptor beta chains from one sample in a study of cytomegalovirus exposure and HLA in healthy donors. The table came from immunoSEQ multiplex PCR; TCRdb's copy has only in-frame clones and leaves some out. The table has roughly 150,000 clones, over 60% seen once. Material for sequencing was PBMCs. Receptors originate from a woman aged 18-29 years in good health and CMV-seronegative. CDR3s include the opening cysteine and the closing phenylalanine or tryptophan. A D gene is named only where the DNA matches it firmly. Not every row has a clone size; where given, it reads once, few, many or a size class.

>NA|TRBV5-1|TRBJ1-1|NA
CASREIGGSTEAFF
TGCGCCAGCAGGGAGATCGGGGGATCAACTGAAGCTTTCTTT
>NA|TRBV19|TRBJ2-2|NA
CASRSDGLFANTGELFF
TGTGCCAGTAGATCAGACGGACTCTTCGCGAACACCGGGGAGCTGTTTTTT
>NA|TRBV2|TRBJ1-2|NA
CASNQGHPGVYGYTF
TGTGCCAGCAATCAGGGACACCCAGGGGTCTATGGCTACACCTTC
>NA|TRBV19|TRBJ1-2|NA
CASSIGNGEYGYTF
TGTGCCAGTAGTATAGGGAACGGAGAGTATGGCTACACCTTC
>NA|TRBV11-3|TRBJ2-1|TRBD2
CASSSSGRDEQFF
TGTGCCAGCAGTTCTAGCGGGAGGGATGAGCAGTTCTTC
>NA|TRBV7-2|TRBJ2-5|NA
CASSFGHGETQYF
TGTGCCAGCAGCTTTGGACATGGGGAGACCCAGTACTTC
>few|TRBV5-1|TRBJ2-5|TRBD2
CASSSGTIQETQYF
TGCGCCAGCAGTTCCGGGACTATCCAAGAGACCCAGTACTTC
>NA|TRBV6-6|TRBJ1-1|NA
CASSYSGVVNTEAFF
TGTGCCAGCAGTTACTCAGGGGTGGTAAACACTGAAGCTTTCTTT
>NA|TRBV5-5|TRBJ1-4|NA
CASSPGLTTLLSATNEKLFF
TGTGCCAGCAGCCCTGGACTTACAACCCTCCTCAGTGCAACTAATGAAAAACTGTTTTTT
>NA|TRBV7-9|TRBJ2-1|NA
CSSSSVSNEQFF
TGTTCCAGCAGCTCCGTCTCGAATGAGCAGTTCTTC
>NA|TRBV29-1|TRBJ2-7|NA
CSVPGNSYEQYF
TGCAGCGTCCCAGGGAACTCCTACGAGCAGTACTTC
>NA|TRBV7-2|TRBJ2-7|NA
CASSREYEQYF
TGTGCCAGCAGCCGAGAGTACGAGCAGTACTTC
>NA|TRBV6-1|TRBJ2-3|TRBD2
CASSDAAGGTDTQYF
TGTGCCAGCAGTGACGCAGCGGGAGGCACAGATACGCAGTATTTT
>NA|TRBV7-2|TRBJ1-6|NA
CASSLVASPLYSPLHF
TGTGCCAGCAGCTTAGTAGCCAGCCCCCTCTATTCACCCCTCCACTTT
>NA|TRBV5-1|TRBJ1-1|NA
CASSLAGGGARMNTEAFF
TGCGCCAGCAGCTTGGCCGGCGGGGGTGCCCGCATGAACACTGAAGCTTTCTTT
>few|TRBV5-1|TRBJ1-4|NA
CASSLGGNEKLFF
TGCGCCAGCAGCTTGGGCGGGAATGAAAAACTGTTTTTT
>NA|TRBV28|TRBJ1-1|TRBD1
CASSFGQAAEAFF
TGTGCCAGCAGTTTCGGACAGGCGGCTGAAGCTTTCTTT
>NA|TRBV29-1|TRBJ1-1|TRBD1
CSVRQGVSTEAFF
TGCAGCGTACGACAGGGGGTCAGCACTGAAGCTTTCTTT
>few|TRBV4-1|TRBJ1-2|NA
CASSHMGGYYGYTF
TGCGCCAGCAGCCATATGGGGGGGTACTATGGCTACACCTTC
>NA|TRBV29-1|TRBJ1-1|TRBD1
CSTGQGATEAFF
TGCAGCACAGGACAGGGGGCGACTGAAGCTTTCTTT
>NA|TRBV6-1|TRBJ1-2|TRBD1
CACSSRAGGNYGYTF
TGTGCTTGCTCCTCAAGGGCAGGGGGTAACTATGGCTACACCTTC
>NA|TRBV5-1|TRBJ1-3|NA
CASSAGGLGNTIYF
TGCGCCAGCAGCGCTGGGGGGTTAGGAAACACCATATATTTT
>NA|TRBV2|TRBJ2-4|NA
CASSAGKAKNIQYF
TGTGCCAGCAGTGCAGGGAAGGCCAAAAACATTCAGTACTTC
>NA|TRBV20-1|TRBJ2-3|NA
CSESTDTQYF
TGCAGTGAGAGTACAGATACGCAGTATTTT
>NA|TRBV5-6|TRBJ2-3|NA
CASSLRGPDTQYF
TGTGCCAGCAGCCTTAGAGGGCCAGATACGCAGTATTTT
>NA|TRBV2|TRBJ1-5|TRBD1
CASYRDRGRGQSNQPQHF
TGTGCCAGCTACCGGGACAGGGGAAGGGGGCAAAGCAATCAGCCCCAGCATTTT
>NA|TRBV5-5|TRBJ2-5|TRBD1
CASSTDRKETQYF
TGTGCCAGCAGCACGGACAGGAAAGAGACCCAGTACTTC
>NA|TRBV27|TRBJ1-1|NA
CASSQTDRREGTEAFF
TGTGCCAGCAGTCAGACAGACAGGAGGGAGGGGACTGAAGCTTTCTTT
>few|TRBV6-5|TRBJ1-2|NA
CASRATAGGYTF
TGTGCCAGCAGGGCGACGGCCGGGGGCTACACCTTC
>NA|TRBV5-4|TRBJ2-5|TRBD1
CASSLVGTVQTQYF
TGTGCCAGCAGCTTGGTAGGGACAGTACAGACCCAGTACTTC
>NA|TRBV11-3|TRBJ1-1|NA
CASSPGSMNTEAFF
TGTGCCAGCAGCCCAGGTTCCATGAACACTGAAGCTTTCTTT
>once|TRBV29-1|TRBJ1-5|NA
CSVSLDRSNQPQHF
TGCAGCGTGTCCCTCGACAGAAGCAATCAGCCCCAGCATTTT
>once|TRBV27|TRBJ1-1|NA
CASSLSPGLGEAFF
TGTGCCAGCAGTTTATCCCCAGGGCTGGGTGAAGCTTTCTTT
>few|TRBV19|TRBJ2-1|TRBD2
CASSRLAGISLDHNEQFF
TGTGCCAGTAGTCGACTAGCGGGTATTTCTCTCGATCACAATGAGCAGTTCTTC
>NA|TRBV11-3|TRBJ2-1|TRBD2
CASGLAGGREQFF
TGTGCCAGCGGACTAGCGGGAGGTCGGGAGCAGTTCTTC
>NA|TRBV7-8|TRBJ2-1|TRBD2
CASSSTGGRAFNEQFF
TGTGCCAGCAGCTCTACTGGCGGGAGGGCCTTTAATGAGCAGTTCTTC
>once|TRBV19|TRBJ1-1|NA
CASSADRVNTEAFF
TGTGCCAGTAGTGCTGACAGAGTGAACACTGAAGCTTTCTTT
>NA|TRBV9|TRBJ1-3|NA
CASSVGDGTLNTIYF
TGTGCCAGCAGCGTAGGAGATGGGACACTAAACACCATATATTTT
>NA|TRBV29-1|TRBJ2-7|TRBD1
CSVEGQLETEQYF
TGCAGCGTTGAGGGACAGCTTGAAACCGAGCAGTACTTC
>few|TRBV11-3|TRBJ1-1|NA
CASTFRPLNTEAFF
TGTGCCAGCACCTTCAGGCCCTTGAACACTGAAGCTTTCTTT
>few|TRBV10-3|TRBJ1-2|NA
CAISESSRGGTRYGYTF
TGTGCCATCAGTGAGTCATCCCGGGGAGGAACCAGGTATGGCTACACCTTC
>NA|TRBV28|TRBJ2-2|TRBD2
CASSLGLAGTVKSGELFF
TGTGCCAGCAGTTTAGGGTTAGCGGGTACCGTGAAGAGCGGGGAGCTGTTTTTT
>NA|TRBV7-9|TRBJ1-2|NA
CASSLPRKEGYTF
TGTGCCAGCAGCTTACCCCGAAAAGAGGGCTACACCTTC
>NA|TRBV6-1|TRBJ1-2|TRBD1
CASSEKGTGVEGYTF
TGTGCCAGCAGTGAAAAGGGGACAGGGGTTGAGGGCTACACCTTC
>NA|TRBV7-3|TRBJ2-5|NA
CASSLRGLETQYF
TGTGCCAGCAGCTTACGGGGTTTGGAGACCCAGTACTTC
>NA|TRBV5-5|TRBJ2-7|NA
CASSLNRGGYEQYF
TGTGCCAGCAGCCTAAACAGGGGAGGATACGAGCAGTACTTC
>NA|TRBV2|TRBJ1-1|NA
CASSALGQSAEAFF
TGTGCCAGCAGCGCGTTAGGACAGAGCGCTGAAGCTTTCTTT
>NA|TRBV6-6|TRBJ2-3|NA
CASRNITDTQYF
TGTGCCAGCAGAAATATCACAGATACGCAGTATTTT
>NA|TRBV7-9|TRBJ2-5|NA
CASSLKGLKETQYF
TGTGCCAGCAGCTTGAAGGGGTTGAAAGAGACCCAGTACTTC
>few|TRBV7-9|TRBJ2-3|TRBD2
CASSLEAGGTDTQYF
TGTGCCAGCAGCTTAGAAGCGGGGGGAACAGATACGCAGTATTTT
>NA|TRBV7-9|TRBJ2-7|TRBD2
CSSSLGAVKRGYEQYF
TGTTCCAGCAGCTTAGGCGCAGTTAAGCGGGGCTACGAGCAGTACTTC
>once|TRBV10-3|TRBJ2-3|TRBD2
CAISESVLAGVETQYF
TGTGCCATCAGTGAGTCGGTACTAGCGGGAGTTGAGACGCAGTATTTT
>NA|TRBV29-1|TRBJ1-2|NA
CSVEERRNSDGYTF
TGCAGCGTTGAAGAACGGCGGAATTCGGATGGCTACACCTTC
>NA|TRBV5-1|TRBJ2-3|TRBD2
CASSLPTSVDTDTQYF
TGCGCCAGCAGCTTGCCGACTAGCGTAGACACAGATACGCAGTATTTT